These T cell receptor beta chains were read from a single sample in a study of T-cell memory formation after mild COVID-19. A single record per CDR3 protein comes from TCRdb applying MiXCR to the 5' RACE reads. Altogether about 350,000 distinct CDR3 sequences are present, around 28% being singletons, with the ten largest covering 13%. Material: PBMCs or a T cell subset sorted from them (not recorded which). The receptors here all came from an adult woman who had mild COVID-19 (a few samples of this study predate the infection). Cell type and time point are not known. Both conserved end residues are part of each CDR3. The order of the fields is V gene, D gene, clone size, J gene, CDR3 DNA, CDR3 protein. A D gene is named only where the DNA matches it firmly. Not every row has a clone size; where given, it reads once, few, many or a size class.

TRBV5-1	.	few	TRBJ1-6	TGCGCCAGCAGTTCAACCCCGAACAGTTTACCCCTCCACTTT	CASSSTPNSLPLHF
TRBV20-1	.	few	TRBJ2-3	TGCAGTGCTAGAGATCTGAAAGACTATAGCGCAGATACGCAGTATTTT	CSARDLKDYSADTQYF
TRBV9	TRBD1	few	TRBJ2-7	TGTGCCAGCAGCTTGGTCCCGACAGGGGTCTCCTACGAGCAGTACTTC	CASSLVPTGVSYEQYF
TRBV9	TRBD2	once	TRBJ2-1	TGTGCCAGCAGCCCTTCTAGCGGGGGTGACAATGAGCAGTTCTTC	CASSPSSGGDNEQFF
TRBV7-2	.	few	TRBJ2-1	TGTGCCAGCAGCTTATCCCACTGGAATGAGCAGTTCTTC	CASSLSHWNEQFF
TRBV7-8	TRBD1	few	TRBJ1-1	TGTGCCAGCAGCTTCGCCCGTTTTCCCCTCACAGGGGAGTTGAACACTGAAGCTTTCTTT	CASSFARFPLTGELNTEAFF
TRBV7-3	TRBD2	.	TRBJ2-1	TGTGCCAGCAGCTTATGGGCCGGGGGGGCCGATGAGCAGTTCTTC	CASSLWAGGADEQFF
TRBV5-6	.	few	TRBJ2-1	TGTGCCAGCAGCTTGATTATGGACAATGAGCAGTTCTTC	CASSLIMDNEQFF
TRBV12-3/TRBV12-4	TRBD2	.	TRBJ2-2	TGTGCCAGCAGTTTAGCCGGGAGGGCAGTCACCGGGGAGCTGTTTTTT	CASSLAGRAVTGELFF
TRBV27	.	.	TRBJ2-3	TGTGCCAGCAGTTTATATAGCGGACACACAGATACGCAGTATTTT	CASSLYSGHTDTQYF
TRBV5-1	.	.	TRBJ1-2	TGCGCCAGCAGCTTGTCGGGACAAGACTATGGCTACACCTTC	CASSLSGQDYGYTF
TRBV7-6	TRBD1	.	TRBJ2-3	TGTGCCAGCAGCCCACCTCGGTCCAGGGGGCGAAATACGCAGTATTTT	CASSPPRSRGRNTQYF
TRBV5-6	TRBD2	.	TRBJ2-1	TGTGCCAGCAGTTCTAGCGGGGACTACAATGAGCAGTTCTTC	CASSSSGDYNEQFF
TRBV12-3/TRBV12-4	.	.	TRBJ1-4	TGTGCCAGCATGTCCACAACTAATGAAAAACTGTTTTTT	CASMSTTNEKLFF
TRBV5-5	TRBD1	.	TRBJ2-3	TGTGCCAGCAGCTTGGCCGGGACAGCCAACACAGATACGCAGTATTTT	CASSLAGTANTDTQYF
TRBV30	.	.	TRBJ1-1	TGTGCCTGGAGTGTTTTTTCTGAAGCTTTCTTT	CAWSVFSEAFF
TRBV7-6	.	few	TRBJ2-7	TGTGCCAGCAGCTTAGAGGGGCAGGCGGGATCTTTCTCCTACGAGCAGTACTTC	CASSLEGQAGSFSYEQYF
TRBV6-6	TRBD2	.	TRBJ2-3	TGTGCCAGCAGCCCCGCGATGGGCGGGGGGGCCGGGGATACGCAGTATTTT	CASSPAMGGGAGDTQYF
TRBV2	.	few	TRBJ2-1	TGTGCCAGCTCGGCAGGGCCGTCCTACAATGAGCAGTTCTTC	CASSAGPSYNEQFF
TRBV5-6	TRBD1	.	TRBJ2-1	TGTGCCAGCAGCTTGGCCGGGACAGGCCCCGACAATGAGCAGTTCTTC	CASSLAGTGPDNEQFF
TRBV19	.	.	TRBJ1-5	TGTGCCAGTAGTACTACATGGGGAGGCAATCAGCCCCAGCATTTT	CASSTTWGGNQPQHF
TRBV4-1	.	.	TRBJ2-1	TGCGCCAGCAGCCAAGTTGTGGGGGGTGGCAATGAGCAGTTCTTC	CASSQVVGGGNEQFF
TRBV28	.	.	TRBJ2-3	TGTGCCAGCGGTGATAGCACAGATACGCAGTATTTT	CASGDSTDTQYF
TRBV5-1	.	many	TRBJ2-1	TGCGCCAGCAGCTCCCAACAGGAACAGTTCTTC	CASSSQQEQFF
TRBV20-1	.	.	TRBJ1-1	TGCAGTGCTAGCACCGGGACAATTGGCACTGAAGCTTTCTTT	CSASTGTIGTEAFF
TRBV20-1	.	few	TRBJ2-7	TGCAGTGCTACCCCCGGGGAGGGGGCGGGCTACGAGCAGTACTTC	CSATPGEGAGYEQYF
TRBV5-1	.	many	TRBJ2-7	TGCGCCAGCAGCCCGCTGGAAAGAGGGGAGCAGTACTTC	CASSPLERGEQYF
TRBV7-9	TRBD2	.	TRBJ2-1	TGTGCCAGCAGTCGTAGCGGGGGAGGGATTTACAATGAGCAGTTCTTC	CASSRSGGGIYNEQFF
TRBV5-1	.	few	TRBJ2-7	TGCGCCAGCAGCTGGGGGCCTTCCTACGAGCAGTACTTC	CASSWGPSYEQYF
TRBV23-1	TRBD1	many	TRBJ2-5	TGCGCCAGCAGCCAAGGCCCGGGACAGGGTTCCCAAGAGACCCAGTACTTC	CASSQGPGQGSQETQYF
TRBV4-3	.	.	TRBJ1-2	TGCGCCAGCAGCCAACTTGATACAGGGACGGGCGGCTACACCTTC	CASSQLDTGTGGYTF
TRBV5-1	.	.	TRBJ2-7	TGCGCCAGCAGCGGCGGGACATCTAGCTCCTACGAGCAGTACTTC	CASSGGTSSSYEQYF
TRBV20-1	.	.	TRBJ2-3	TGCAGTGCTAGTCGAGGGGTGGGTACGCAGTATTTT	CSASRGVGTQYF
TRBV18	.	.	TRBJ1-4	TGTGCCAGCACACCCCGGGGGGACATCAATGAAAAACTGTTTTTT	CASTPRGDINEKLFF
TRBV6-5	.	few	TRBJ1-4	TGTGCCAGCAGTTACTCGACCGCCCCAGGGATTACTAATGAAAAACTGTTTTTT	CASSYSTAPGITNEKLFF
TRBV20-1	.	few	TRBJ1-2	TGCAGTGCCAGCATTACAAGGACAGTTTCTAACTATGGCTACACCTTC	CSASITRTVSNYGYTF
TRBV20-1	TRBD2	many	TRBJ2-1	TGCAGTGCCTACCTAGCGGGAGTCGACCATGAGCAGTTCTTC	CSAYLAGVDHEQFF
TRBV7-4	TRBD1	few	TRBJ1-1	TGTGCCAGCAGCCCTAGACAGGGTAATATCCTATCCCGAGCAGCTTTCTTT	CASSPRQGNILSRAAFF
TRBV5-1	.	few	TRBJ2-7	TGCGCCAGCAGCTTGGGCAATTACGGGCAGTACTTC	CASSLGNYGQYF
TRBV4-3	TRBD1	.	TRBJ2-1	TGCGCCAGCAGTGCGGGACAGGGGGCAGAGAATGAGCAGTTCTTC	CASSAGQGAENEQFF
TRBV19	.	few	TRBJ1-1	TGTGCCAGTAAAACACGACTTGAAGCGGGGGTTGGAGTTCGGACTGAAGCTTTCTTT	CASKTRLEAGVGVRTEAFF
TRBV29-1	.	.	TRBJ2-3	TGCAGCGTTAATTCCGGGGCCTCCGGAAGGTATACGCAGTATTTT	CSVNSGASGRYTQYF
TRBV7-3	.	.	TRBJ2-6	TGTGCCAGCAGCTTAAGTCCCGGGGCTGGGGCCAACGTCCTGACTTTC	CASSLSPGAGANVLTF
TRBV5-1	.	.	TRBJ1-1	TGCGCCAGCAGCTTCGGACGCGGGGGGGAGGACACTGAAGCTTTCTTT	CASSFGRGGEDTEAFF
TRBV5-6	TRBD1	.	TRBJ1-2	TGTGCCAGCAGCCTCCTACCGGGACAGTCCCCTATGGTTGGCTACACCTTC	CASSLLPGQSPMVGYTF
TRBV2	.	few	TRBJ1-1	TGTGCCAGCAGTGGGTACAGGGAGCTTGAAGCTTTCTTT	CASSGYRELEAFF
TRBV7-8	.	few	TRBJ1-5	TGTGCCAGCAGCGCCGACAGTCTCAATCAGCCCCAGCATTTT	CASSADSLNQPQHF
TRBV27	.	few	TRBJ2-1	TGTGCCAGCAGTTTTCCGGGGGCTGAGCAGTTCTTC	CASSFPGAEQFF
TRBV20-1	.	once	TRBJ1-2	TGCAGTGATGTGTATAGGTATGGCTACACCTTC	CSDVYRYGYTF
TRBV5-4	TRBD1	few	TRBJ2-7	TGTGCCAGCAGCTTGGGGGGCGACAGGGGCTACGAGCAGTACTTC	CASSLGGDRGYEQYF
TRBV5-1	.	few	TRBJ1-5	TGCGCCACCCCGGGACGCAGGTATAGCAATCAGCCCCAGCATTTT	CATPGRRYSNQPQHF
TRBV5-1	.	.	TRBJ2-1	TGCGCCAGCAGCCGGGGGTCGGGCAATGAGCAGTTCTTC	CASSRGSGNEQFF
TRBV11-2	TRBD2	few	TRBJ2-7	TGTGCCAGCACCACGGCCGCGCCGGGACTAGATCTCTACGAGCAGTACTTC	CASTTAAPGLDLYEQYF